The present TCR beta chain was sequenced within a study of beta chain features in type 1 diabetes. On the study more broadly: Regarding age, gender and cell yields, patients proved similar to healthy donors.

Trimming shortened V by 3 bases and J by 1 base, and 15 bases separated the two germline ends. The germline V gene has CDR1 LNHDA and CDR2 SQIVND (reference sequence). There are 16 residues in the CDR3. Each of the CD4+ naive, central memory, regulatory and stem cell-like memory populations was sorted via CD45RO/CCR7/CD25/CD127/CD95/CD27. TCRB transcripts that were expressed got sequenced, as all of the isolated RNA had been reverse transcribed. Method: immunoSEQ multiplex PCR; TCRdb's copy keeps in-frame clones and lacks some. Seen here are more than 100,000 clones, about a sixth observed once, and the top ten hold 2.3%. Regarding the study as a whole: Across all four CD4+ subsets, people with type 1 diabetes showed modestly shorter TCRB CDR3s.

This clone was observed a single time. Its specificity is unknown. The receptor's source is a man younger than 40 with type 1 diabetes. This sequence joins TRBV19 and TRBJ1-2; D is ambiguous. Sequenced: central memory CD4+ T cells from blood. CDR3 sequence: CASSIGLGGLNYGYTF. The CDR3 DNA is TGTGCCAGTAGTATTGGTCTGGGCGGCCTTAACTATGGCTACACCTTC.